A selection of T cell receptor beta chains follows, all from one sample in a study of shared clonotypes between healthy human individuals. The method was immunoSEQ multiplex PCR; TCRdb's version includes in-frame clones alone and lacks a portion of them. The sample includes 95,000 to 120,000 clones, around 73% of them seen just once. What was sequenced was memory CD8+ T cells sorted from blood. These receptor sequences come from a young woman in good health. Both conserved end residues are part of each CDR3. Each record gives: J gene, clone size, D gene, V gene, CDR3 protein, CDR3 DNA. A D gene is named only where the DNA matches it firmly. Rows give clone size only sometimes, using once, few, many, or a class for an expanded clone.

>TRBJ2-7|.|.|TRBV11-2
CASSPPPVAYEQYF
TGTGCCAGCAGCCCTCCCCCCGTAGCCTACGAGCAGTACTTC
>TRBJ2-2|many|TRBD2|TRBV6-1
CASSETSGSPGELFF
TGTGCCAGCAGTGAGACTAGCGGGTCCCCCGGGGAGCTGTTTTTT
>TRBJ1-3|.|.|TRBV7-8
CASSQGLGEGNTIYF
TGTGCCAGCAGCCAAGGACTTGGGGAAGGAAACACCATATATTTT
>TRBJ2-7|.|.|TRBV7-8
CASSPNTRADYEQYF
TGTGCCAGCAGCCCCAACACGCGAGCCGACTACGAGCAGTACTTC
>TRBJ1-3|few|TRBD1|TRBV6-1
CASSEEATGAGNTIYF
TGTGCCAGCAGTGAAGAGGCTACAGGGGCTGGAAACACCATATATTTT
>TRBJ2-2|.|.|TRBV27
CASSLSNPGELFF
TGTGCCAGCAGTTTATCGAACCCCGGGGAGCTGTTTTTT
>TRBJ1-2|.|TRBD1|TRBV5-1
CASSPSGKQGRDYGYTF
TGCGCCAGCAGCCCAAGCGGCAAACAGGGGCGTGACTATGGCTACACCTTC
>TRBJ1-4|.|TRBD1|TRBV7-8
CASSMNRGPSEKLFF
TGTGCCAGCAGCATGAACAGGGGGCCGTCTGAAAAACTGTTTTTT
>TRBJ2-7|.|.|TRBV7-8
CASSPTSGGRTTYEQYF
TGTGCCAGCAGCCCGACCTCAGGGGGGAGGACAACCTACGAGCAGTACTTC
>TRBJ2-7|.|TRBD2|TRBV29-1
CSVYTSGRNYEQYF
TGCAGCGTGTACACTAGCGGGAGGAACTACGAGCAGTACTTC
>TRBJ2-7|few|.|TRBV5-1
CASRPDIGSYEQYF
TGCGCCAGCAGACCGGACATTGGCTCCTACGAGCAGTACTTC
>TRBJ2-7|.|.|TRBV29-1
CSVLGPPDEQYF
TGCAGCGTCCTCGGGCCCCCGGACGAGCAGTACTTC
>TRBJ2-7|.|.|TRBV1
CTSSRLSGDYEQYF
TGCACCAGCAGCCGACTCAGCGGGGACTACGAGCAGTACTTC
>TRBJ1-1|.|.|TRBV11-1
CASSLVANTEAFF
TGTGCCAGCAGCTTAGTCGCGAACACTGAAGCTTTCTTT
>TRBJ2-1|.|TRBD2|TRBV29-1
CSVELAGVLQNNEQFF
TGCAGCGTTGAGCTAGCGGGAGTTCTTCAGAACAATGAGCAGTTCTTC
>TRBJ2-7|.|TRBD1|TRBV11-2
CASSWGQKFYEQYF
TGTGCCAGCAGCTGGGGACAGAAATTCTACGAGCAGTACTTC
>TRBJ2-3|.|.|TRBV5-1
CASSLGSSGEDTQYF
TGCGCCAGCAGCTTGGGCAGCTCTGGTGAAGATACGCAGTATTTT
>TRBJ2-7|.|.|TRBV27
CASSLTGSTYEQYF
TGTGCCAGCAGTCTTACAGGGAGTACCTACGAGCAGTACTTC
>TRBJ2-3|.|TRBD2|TRBV6-4
CASSQTSGTLDTQYF
TGTGCCAGCAGTCAGACTAGCGGGACTCTAGATACGCAGTATTTT
>TRBJ2-1|.|.|TRBV29-1
CSVASGREQFF
TGCAGCGTTGCCTCTGGCAGGGAGCAGTTCTTC
>TRBJ2-7|.|.|TRBV5-4
CASSLGVSLSFYEQYF
TGTGCCAGCAGCTTGGGTGTTTCTCTAAGCTTCTACGAGCAGTACTTC
>TRBJ2-3|.|TRBD1|TRBV7-9
CASSSRGTGGLVDTQYF
TGTGCCAGCAGCTCTAGGGGGACAGGGGGCCTTGTTGATACGCAGTATTTT
>TRBJ2-3|.|TRBD2|TRBV2
CASRMTSGSIDTQYF
TGTGCCAGCAGAATGACTAGCGGGAGTATAGATACGCAGTATTTT
>TRBJ2-7|many|TRBD2|TRBV5-5
CASSLTSGITYEQYF
TGTGCCAGCAGCTTGACTAGCGGGATAACCTACGAGCAGTACTTC
>TRBJ2-7|.|TRBD1|TRBV6-6
CASSPDRGQMGQYF
TGTGCCAGCAGCCCGGACAGGGGGCAAATGGGCCAGTACTTC
>TRBJ2-1|many|TRBD2|TRBV19
CASSIWLADSYNEQFF
TGTGCCAGTAGTATTTGGCTAGCGGACTCCTACAATGAGCAGTTCTTC
>TRBJ1-5|.|.|TRBV28
CASRAAGNMVILGVGNWGYQPQHF
TGTGCCAGCCGTGCCGCGGGGAATATGGTTATCTTAGGGGTTGGAAATTGGGGTTATCAGCCCCAGCATTTT
>TRBJ1-3|.|.|TRBV28
CASSLAAGEVTGNTIYF
TGTGCCAGCAGTTTAGCCGCAGGGGAGGTCACTGGAAACACCATATATTTT
>TRBJ1-1|.|.|TRBV28
CASSPYWVTDTEAFF
TGTGCCAGCAGTCCCTATTGGGTGACGGACACTGAAGCTTTCTTT
>TRBJ2-7|.|TRBD2|TRBV4-2
CASSQVVGTSGLEQYF
TGTGCCAGCAGCCAAGTGGTGGGGACTAGCGGTCTCGAGCAGTACTTC
>TRBJ1-5|once|.|TRBV2
CASSLTGSGIRGNQPQHF
TGTGCCAGCAGTCTTACAGGATCCGGCATTCGGGGCAATCAGCCCCAGCATTTT
>TRBJ1-6|.|.|TRBV14
CASSPGWVAYNSPLHF
TGTGCCAGCAGCCCCGGTTGGGTCGCTTATAATTCACCCCTCCACTTT
>TRBJ2-7|.|.|TRBV7-9
CASSLSQPYEQYF
TGTGCCAGCAGCTTAAGCCAACCGTACGAGCAGTACTTC
>TRBJ2-7|.|TRBD2|TRBV6-6
CASSYGTSGSEQYF
TGTGCCAGCAGTTACGGGACTAGCGGGAGCGAGCAGTACTTC
>TRBJ2-7|.|.|TRBV19
CASRLVAESSYEQYF
TGTGCCAGTAGATTGGTAGCGGAAAGCTCCTACGAGCAGTACTTC
>TRBJ2-5|.|.|TRBV25-1
CASSGPTDTQGSETQYF
TGTGCCAGCAGTGGCCCGACGGATACACAGGGATCGGAGACCCAGTACTTC
>TRBJ2-7|.|.|TRBV30
CAWKGVGLYEQYF
TGTGCCTGGAAGGGAGTTGGGCTCTACGAGCAGTACTTC
>TRBJ2-1|.|TRBD2|TRBV11-2
CASSGRLAGDYNEQFF
TGTGCCAGCAGCGGCCGACTAGCGGGAGATTACAATGAGCAGTTCTTC
>TRBJ2-7|.|TRBD2|TRBV7-2
CASSPWGGGEEQYF
TGTGCCAGCAGCCCCTGGGGGGGAGGTGAGGAGCAGTACTTC
>TRBJ2-7|.|.|TRBV4-2
CASSQEPTASYEQYF
TGTGCCAGCAGCCAAGAGCCCACAGCGTCCTACGAGCAGTACTTC
>TRBJ1-2|.|TRBD1|TRBV5-1
CASSQTDRDYTF
TGCGCCAGCAGCCAAACCGACAGGGACTACACCTTC
>TRBJ2-7|many|.|TRBV2
CASKGYEQYF
TGTGCCAGCAAGGGGTACGAGCAGTACTTC
>TRBJ1-1|.|.|TRBV6-5
CASSWSARHTEAFF
TGTGCCAGCAGTTGGAGTGCCAGGCACACTGAAGCTTTCTTT
>TRBJ1-2|once|TRBD1|TRBV2
CASSGRDRGVGGYTF
TGTGCCAGCAGTGGTCGGGACAGGGGCGTTGGGGGCTACACCTTC
>TRBJ2-7|few|TRBD2|TRBV27
CASSLAASGQQYF
TGTGCCAGCAGTTTGGCGGCTAGCGGACAGCAGTACTTC
>TRBJ2-3|.|TRBD2|TRBV15
CAAKGLAETDTQYF
TGTGCCGCCAAGGGACTAGCGGAGACAGATACGCAGTATTTT
>TRBJ2-6|.|.|TRBV19
CASSMVSGANVLTF
TGTGCCAGTAGTATGGTCTCTGGGGCCAACGTCCTGACTTTC
>TRBJ2-7|.|.|TRBV6-6
CASTLDSGASEQYF
TGTGCCAGCACCCTGGACTCCGGTGCCTCCGAGCAGTACTTC
>TRBJ2-7|.|TRBD1|TRBV7-9
CASSNLTRQGRYEQYF
TGTGCCAGCAGTAACTTGACCAGACAGGGCCGCTACGAGCAGTACTTC
>TRBJ1-5|.|.|TRBV5-6
CASSPGARGPQHF
TGTGCCAGCAGCCCGGGGGCCCGGGGGCCCCAGCATTTT
>TRBJ2-3|.|.|TRBV4-2
CASSQEGPGRATDTQYF
TGTGCCAGCAGCCAAGAGGGTCCCGGAAGGGCCACAGATACGCAGTATTTT
>TRBJ1-5|.|.|TRBV28
CASSFDIRLRGDLGGSQPQHF
TGTGCCAGCAGTTTCGATATCCGCCTGCGAGGGGATTTAGGAGGTAGTCAGCCCCAGCATTTT
>TRBJ2-2|.|TRBD1|TRBV2
CASRDRGYTGELFF
TGTGCCAGCAGGGACAGGGGTTACACCGGGGAGCTGTTTTTT